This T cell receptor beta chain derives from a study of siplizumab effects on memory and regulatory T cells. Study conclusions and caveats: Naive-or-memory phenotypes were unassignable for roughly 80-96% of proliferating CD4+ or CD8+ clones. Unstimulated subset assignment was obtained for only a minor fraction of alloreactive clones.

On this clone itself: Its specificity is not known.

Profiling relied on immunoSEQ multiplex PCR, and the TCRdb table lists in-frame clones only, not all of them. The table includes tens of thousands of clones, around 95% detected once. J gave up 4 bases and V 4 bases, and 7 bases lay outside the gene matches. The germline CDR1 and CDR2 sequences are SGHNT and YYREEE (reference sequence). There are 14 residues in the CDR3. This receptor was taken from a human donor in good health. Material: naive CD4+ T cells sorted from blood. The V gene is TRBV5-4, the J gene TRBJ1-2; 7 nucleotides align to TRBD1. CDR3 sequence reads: CASSAGGIFYGYTF. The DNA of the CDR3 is TGTGCCAGCAGCGCAGGGGGGATCTTCTATGGCTACACCTTC.